This T cell receptor beta chain was identified during a study of human T cells and chemical hapten exposure. This sample's time point: patch test 1, 2 weeks after DPC sensitization. Treatment given: therapeutic diphenylcyclopropenone sensitization with weekly scalp DPC. Blood draws preceded each patch test application. Unique molecular identifiers were linked by the library to individual cDNA molecules. Original processing notes: Sampled TCR counts reached a median of roughly 100,000 per sample, with values ranging from 23,224 to 690,600. TCRdb re-analysed the RACE reads in MiXCR, keeping a single row per CDR3 protein. The V and J calls come from TCRdb's annotation, not from the publication. The data show more than 100,000 distinct CDR3 sequences, with around 13% seen just once and 0.9% to 0.95% held by the top ten. The germline CDR1 and CDR2 sequences are MGHDK and SYGVNS. The CDR3 is 15 amino acids. Trimming removed 6 bases from V and 1 base from J, with 15 bases in between.

Material: whole blood, obtained in connection with sensitization to the hapten diphenylcyclopropenone (DPC). V gene TRBV25-1 combines with J gene TRBJ1-1; D call uncertain. The sequence came from a young man with alopecia areata. Some clones in this sample may be carry-over from other donors' samples. CDR3 in amino acids: CASSYPASENTEAFF. The CDR3 DNA is TGTGCCAGCAGCTACCCGGCCAGCGAGAACACTGAAGCTTTCTTT.